These 22 T cell receptor beta chains were sequenced from one sample in a study of beta chain features in type 1 diabetes. Broader study findings: Significant though moderate, a shortening of TCRB CDR3s appeared in all four CD4+ subsets of Type 1 diabetes patients.

Investigators reverse transcribed all isolated RNA, so they sequenced expressed TCRB transcripts. TCRdb keeps only in-frame clones here, not all; method: immunoSEQ multiplex PCR. This sample has 500,000 to 800,000 clones, with 9.5% to 15% found just once. Which antigens these TCRs recognize remains unknown. Sequenced sample: naive CD4+ T cells from blood. The receptors were gathered from a man under 40 with type 1 diabetes.

This rearrangement joins TRBV5-1 to TRBJ2-1, with a tentative D call TRBD1 (5 bases). Germline V lookup: CDR1 SGHRS, CDR2 YFSETQ. The CDR3 extends over 16 amino acids. Trimming stripped 0 bases from V and 5 bases from J, with 15 bases between. CDR3 sequence: CASSLAQANRNNEQFF. For the CDR3, the DNA is TGCGCCAGCAGCTTGGCCCAAGCCAACAGGAACAATGAGCAGTTCTTC. The full variable domain, completed using reference TRBV5-1 and TRBJ2-1, is KAGVTQTPRYLIKTRGQQVTLSCSPISGHRSVSWYQQTPGQGLQFLFEYFSETQRNKGNFPGRFSGRQFSNSRSEMNVSTLELGDSALYLCASSLAQANRNNEQFFGPGTRLTVL.

This clone was counted a few times. The rearrangement links TRBV19 to TRBJ1-2, with TRBD1 as a possible D gene (5 bases). This CDR3 is 13 amino acids long. V dropped 7 bases and J dropped 4 bases, with 13 bases sitting between them. Germline CDR1 LNHDA, CDR2 SQIVND (reference sequence). The CDR3 protein is CASTLGRFYGYTF. The CDR3 DNA follows: TGTGCCAGTACCCTGGGACGGTTCTATGGCTACACCTTC. The complete variable domain, with remaining parts taken from reference TRBV19 and TRBJ1-2, reads DGGITQSPKYLFRKEGQNVTLSCEQNLNHDAMYWYRQDPGQGLRLIYYSQIVNDFQKGDIAEGYSVSREKKESFPLTVTSAQKNPTAFYLCASTLGRFYGYTFGSGTRLTVV.

V usage is TRBV30 and J usage is TRBJ2-2, with D possibly TRBD2 on 6 matching bases. Trimming removed 0 bases at V and 0 bases at J, with 8 bases between. CDR3 size: 15 residues. Looked up from germline, CDR1 is GTSNPN and CDR2 is SVGIG (reference sequence). The CDR3 DNA reads TGTGCCTGGAGTGTGGGACTTGCGAACACCGGGGAGCTGTTTTTT. Its protein is CAWSVGLANTGELFF.

This sequence joins TRBV7-2 and TRBJ1-6; no reliable D call. This CDR3 has 15 residues. In germline, CDR1 is SGHTA, CDR2 FQGNSA. V was cut by 1 base and J by 7 bases, with 11 bases left in between. The CDR3 nucleotides read TGTGCCAGCAGCTTAGGGGCAGACGAAAATTCACCCCTCCACTTT. The encoded protein is CASSLGADENSPLHF.

This clone has only a few counts. The chain recombines TRBV9 with TRBJ1-6, with D hard to call. Trimming stripped 0 bases from V and 4 bases from J, with 8 bases between. Germline V gene sequence: CDR1 SGDLS, CDR2 YYNGEE. The CDR3 contains 15 residues. The chain's CDR3 is CASSVGFDYNSPLHF. CDR3 coding DNA: TGTGCCAGCAGCGTAGGATTTGATTATAATTCACCCCTCCACTTT. Based on the CDR3 plus reference TRBV9 and TRBJ1-6, the full variable domain is DSGVTQTPKHLITATGQRVTLRCSPRSGDLSVYWYQQSLDQGLQFLIQYYNGEERAKGNILERFSAQQFPDLHSELNLSSLELGDSALYFCASSVGFDYNSPLHFGNGTRLTVT.

V is TRBV28 and J is TRBJ2-7; the match to TRBD1 covers 7 bases. The germline V gene encodes CDR1 MDHEN and CDR2 SYDVKM. V lost 4 bases and J lost 5; bases outside the gene matches: 2. The CDR3 is 12 residues long. In DNA, the CDR3 is TGTGCCAGCAGTTCCGACAGGGACGAGCAGTACTTC. Translated: CASSSDRDEQYF.

The chain has TRBV9 and TRBJ2-2; a weak D match, TRBD1 (5 bases). The CDR3 loop spans 17 amino acids. Per germline, CDR1 SGDLS and CDR2 YYNGEE. The V end lost 0 bases, the J end lost 6 bases, and 18 bases lay between the germline ends. The CDR3 nucleotides read TGTGCCAGCAGCGTAGGTATCAGGGAAGATACGGCCGGGGAGCTGTTTTTT. Residues: CASSVGIREDTAGELFF. Full variable domain (missing parts from reference TRBV9 and TRBJ2-2): DSGVTQTPKHLITATGQRVTLRCSPRSGDLSVYWYQQSLDQGLQFLIQYYNGEERAKGNILERFSAQQFPDLHSELNLSSLELGDSALYFCASSVGIREDTAGELFFGEGSRLTVL.

This clone has a handful of counts. The rearrangement uses TRBV5-1 and TRBJ2-1; maybe TRBD1 (6 bases). CDR3 length: 15 residues. CDR1 is SGHRS, CDR2 YFSETQ, per germline. V was trimmed by 6 bases and J by 7 bases, leaving 20 bases between them. The CDR3 loop is CASTHARGLGNEQFF. Written as DNA, the CDR3 is TGCGCCAGCACCCACGCCAGGGGCTTGGGGAATGAGCAGTTCTTC.

This clone appeared a few times. V usage is TRBV7-6 and J usage is TRBJ1-2, with unresolved D. CDR1 SGHVS and CDR2 FNYEAQ come from the germline V gene. The CDR3 contains 13 residues. The ends were cut back, 1 base at V and 4 bases at J, with 7 bases in the middle. CDR3 DNA: TGTGCCAGCAGCTTAGACGTTCTCTATGGCTACACCTTC. Amino acids: CASSLDVLYGYTF. Full variable domain (remainder filled in from reference TRBV7-6 and TRBJ1-2): GAGVSQSPRYKVTKRGQDVALRCDPISGHVSLYWYRQALGQGPEFLTYFNYEAQQDKSGLPNDRFSAERPEGSISTLTIQRTEQRDSAMYRCASSLDVLYGYTFGSGTRLTVV.

This clone was picked up a small number of times. This chain connects TRBV6-6 to TRBJ2-7, with 7 positions matching TRBD1. Trimming took 7 bases from V and 1 from J; bases not matched to a gene: 10. This CDR3 has 15 residues. Germline V gene data show CDR1 as MNHNY and CDR2 as SVGAGI (reference sequence). The CDR3 loop is CASNSGTDFSYEQYF. CDR3 nucleotide sequence: TGTGCCAGCAACTCCGGGACAGACTTTTCCTACGAGCAGTACTTC.

This clone turned up a few times. J is TRBJ2-7 and V is TRBV30; TRBD1 aligns across 7 bases. The CDR3 spans 14 residues. Trimming at V came to 1 base and at J to 3 bases, leaving 6 bases not matched to a gene. From germline, CDR1 is GTSNPN and CDR2 SVGIG (reference sequence). CDR3 in DNA: TGTGCCTGGAGTGACCGGGACAGCCTCTACGAGCAGTACTTC. Its translation: CAWSDRDSLYEQYF.

The V gene is TRBV27, the J gene TRBJ2-2; 8 nucleotides line up with TRBD2. CDR1 and CDR2 (germline): MNHEY, SMNVEV (reference sequence). With 2 bases clipped from V and 1 base from J, the junction kept 0 bases outside the gene matches. The CDR3 is made up of 15 amino acids. In DNA form, the CDR3 reads TGTGCCAGCAGTTTAAGCGGGGGGAACACCGGGGAGCTGTTTTTT. It codes for CASSLSGGNTGELFF.

This clone was counted a few times. The chain employs TRBV27 and TRBJ2-7, with 7 bases matching TRBD1. The J segment lost 3 bases and the V segment lost 5 bases, leaving 10 bases of the junction unmatched. Germline V gene sequence: CDR1 MNHEY, CDR2 SMNVEV (reference sequence). The CDR3 covers 15 residues. The CDR3 sequence: CASSRQGDRIYEQYF. The CDR3 DNA follows: TGTGCCAGCAGTCGTCAGGGGGACCGAATCTACGAGCAGTACTTC.

The chain carries TRBV7-2 and TRBJ2-1; D uncertain. V lost 2 bases, J lost 5 bases, and 10 bases lay in between. The germline V gene has CDR1 SGHTA and CDR2 FQGNSA. The CDR3 spans 14 residues. The chain's CDR3 is CASSLSYRHNEQFF. The CDR3, as DNA: TGTGCCAGCAGCTTATCGTACAGACACAATGAGCAGTTCTTC.

The chain couples TRBV14 to TRBJ2-1, with D possibly being TRBD1 (5 bases). The V end lost 2 bases, the J end lost 7 bases, and 12 bases lay between the germline ends. Germline CDR1 and CDR2: SGHDN and FVKESK. The CDR3 covers 14 residues. CDR3: CASSQSYRGNEQFF. In DNA, the CDR3 is TGTGCCAGCAGCCAATCATATAGGGGTAATGAGCAGTTCTTC.

This clone was detected a few times. The chain recombines TRBV7-6 with TRBJ2-1, with D tentatively TRBD1 or TRBD2 (5 bases each). The V end lost 0 bases, the J end lost 3 bases, and 9 bases lay between the germline ends. CDR1 SGHVS and CDR2 FNYEAQ come from the germline V gene. The CDR3 totals 15 residues. CDR3 amino acids: CASSLAGRGYNEQFF. The CDR3 DNA sequence: TGTGCCAGCAGCTTAGCGGGACGGGGCTACAATGAGCAGTTCTTC.

The chain joins TRBV19 to TRBJ2-2; 11 bases agree with TRBD2. This CDR3 region has 15 residues. V lost 5 bases and J lost 4; bases outside the gene matches: 3. Germline V gene lookup returns CDR1 LNHDA and CDR2 SQIVND (reference sequence). CDR3: CASSSLAGVTGELFF. CDR3 coding DNA: TGTGCCAGTAGTTCACTAGCGGGAGTCACCGGGGAGCTGTTTTTT.

The chain carries TRBV4-3 and TRBJ2-2; D uncertain. The V end lost 4 bases, the J end lost 7 bases, and 16 bases lay between the germline ends. Germline CDR1 LGHNA, CDR2 YSLEER. CDR3 length: 15 residues. The chain's CDR3 is CASSRIQVPSGELFF. For the CDR3, the DNA is TGCGCCAGCAGCCGGATTCAGGTTCCCAGCGGGGAGCTGTTTTTT.

This clone was picked up a small number of times. This sequence joins TRBV9 and TRBJ2-5; possible D gene TRBD1, 7 bases. The CDR3 has 15 amino acids. Germline CDR1 SGDLS, CDR2 YYNGEE. V gave up 1 base and J gave up 7 bases, with 17 bases separating them. The CDR3 sequence: CASSVSAGGIGTQYF. CDR3 coding DNA: TGTGCCAGCAGCGTAAGCGCAGGGGGGATCGGGACCCAGTACTTC.

The chain is built from TRBV7-3 and TRBJ2-1; no clear D. CDR1 SGHTA and CDR2 FQGTGA come from the germline V gene. The CDR3 contains 15 residues. The ends were cut back, 6 bases at V and 5 bases at J, with 17 bases in the middle. DNA for the CDR3: TGTGCCAGCAGGGCACAGCCTACGATTGACAATGAGCAGTTCTTC. It specifies CASRAQPTIDNEQFF.

This clone has only a few counts. The J gene is TRBJ2-1, the V gene TRBV2, with a possible D match to TRBD2 (6 bases). The CDR3 runs 12 residues. Germline CDR1 and CDR2: SNHLY and FYNNEI. Trimming left V 8 bases short and J 9 bases short, with 14 bases between. CDR3: CASRLDSTEQFF. In DNA form, the CDR3 reads TGTGCCAGCCGACTAGATTCAACTGAGCAGTTCTTC. The complete variable domain, with remaining parts taken from reference TRBV2 and TRBJ2-1, reads EPEVTQTPSHQVTQMGQEVILRCVPISNHLYFYWYRQILGQKVEFLVSFYNNEISEKSEIFDDQFSVERPDGSNFTLKIRSTKLEDSAMYFCASRLDSTEQFFGPGTRLTVL.

The CDR3 DNA is TGTGCCAGCAGTTCGCCACAGGGTATCCAAGAGACCCAGTACTTC. Protein: CASSSPQGIQETQYF. This sequence joins TRBV28 and TRBJ2-5; tentative D call: TRBD1 (6 bases). The CDR3 runs to 15 residues. Germline CDR1 and CDR2: MDHEN and SYDVKM. The ends were cut back, 4 bases at V and 1 base at J, with 13 bases in the middle. The variable domain in full, with the rest retrieved from reference TRBV28 and TRBJ2-5, is DVKVTQSSRYLVKRTGEKVFLECVQDMDHENMFWYRQDPGLGLRLIYFSYDVKMKEKGDIPEGYSVSREKKERFSLILESASTNQTSMYLCASSSPQGIQETQYFGPGTRLLVL.